This is a list of T cell receptor beta chains from one sample in a study of beta chain features in type 1 diabetes. Generated by immunoSEQ multiplex PCR, the TCRdb table keeps only in-frame clones and is missing some. The sample shows 300,000 to 350,000 clones, approximately 13% of them seen only once. The sequenced sample consisted of naive CD4+ T cells from blood. The receptors were sampled from a woman aged 18-30 years with type 1 diabetes. Each CDR3 is given with its conserved first and last residue. The D gene is left open where the match is weak. The size field is filled for only some rows; it gives once, few, many or a size class.

d_call,v_call,clone_size,j_call,cdr3_nt,cdr3_aa
-,TRBV19,few,TRBJ2-6,TGTGCCAGTAGTTCGCAGGGGAGCTCTGGGGCCAACGTCCTGACTTTC,CASSSQGSSGANVLTF
-,TRBV7-9,few,TRBJ2-5,TGTGCCAGCAGCTTAGCTCCCGGGGGAGAGACCCAGTACTTC,CASSLAPGGETQYF
TRBD2,TRBV7-6,-,TRBJ2-5,TGTGCCAGCAGTCTAGCGGAGGAAGAGACCCAGTACTTC,CASSLAEEETQYF
TRBD2,TRBV5-1,-,TRBJ2-1,TGCGCCAGCAGCTTCATAGCGGGGAGCTACAATGAGCAGTTCTTC,CASSFIAGSYNEQFF
TRBD2,TRBV20-1,-,TRBJ2-5,TGCAGTGGGAGCGGGACGGAGACCCAGTACTTC,CSGSGTETQYF
TRBD2,TRBV4-1,few,TRBJ2-5,TGCGCCAGCAGCCAAGGGTTTCTAGCGGTCCAAGAGACCCAGTACTTC,CASSQGFLAVQETQYF
TRBD2,TRBV11-2,-,TRBJ2-3,TGTGCCAGCAGTCACGGACTAGCGGGTTATTCCCAGTTAGGTGCGCAGTATTTT,CASSHGLAGYSQLGAQYF
-,TRBV29-1,few,TRBJ2-3,TGCAGCGGAGGCGGTTGGGATACGCAGTATTTT,CSGGGWDTQYF
-,TRBV4-2,few,TRBJ1-4,TGTGCCAGCAGCCCCAGCCATGGGCTTGAAAAACTGTTTTTT,CASSPSHGLEKLFF
TRBD2,TRBV6-6,few,TRBJ2-1,TGTGCCAGCAGTTCCTTAGCGGGAGTGACGGTCTTC,CASSSLAGVTVF
-,TRBV6-6,-,TRBJ2-2,TGTGCCAGCAGTTACTCGAGGTCTGGGTCCGGGGAGCTGTTTTTT,CASSYSRSGSGELFF
-,TRBV7-2,few,TRBJ2-5,TGTGCCAGCAGCTTTCGGCGGTGGCGGTCGCTCGGGGGAGAGACCCAGTACTTC,CASSFRRWRSLGGETQYF
TRBD1,TRBV7-2,few,TRBJ1-5,TGTGCCAGCAGTCTCGCCCGGGACAGTTATCAGCCCCAGCATTTT,CASSLARDSYQPQHF
-,TRBV7-2,few,TRBJ2-5,TGTGCCAGCAGCACCCCCGGGGAGACCCAGTACTTC,CASSTPGETQYF
TRBD2,TRBV30,few,TRBJ2-1,TGTGCCTGGAGTGGGGGTGGGACTAGCGGGAGTAGAGAGCAGTTCTTC,CAWSGGGTSGSREQFF
TRBD1,TRBV9,-,TRBJ1-1,TGTGCCAGCAGCGTACGGGATGTGACAGGGGATTATAACACTGAAGCTTTCTTT,CASSVRDVTGDYNTEAFF
TRBD2,TRBV5-6,-,TRBJ2-3,TGTGCCAGCAGCTTGTTTGGGCTAGCGGGAGGGAGCACAGATACGCAGTATTTT,CASSLFGLAGGSTDTQYF
-,TRBV7-2,few,TRBJ1-4,TGTGCCAGCAGCTTAGCCATCGGGGTGAATGAAAAACTGTTTTTT,CASSLAIGVNEKLFF
-,TRBV6-6,-,TRBJ2-3,TGTGCCAGCAGTCCCAGTGGGCCAGATACGCAGTATTTT,CASSPSGPDTQYF
-,TRBV11-3,few,TRBJ2-1,TGTGCCAGCAGCTTACTGCAGGGGTTTTACAATGAGCAGTTCTTC,CASSLLQGFYNEQFF
TRBD1,TRBV5-8,-,TRBJ2-5,TGTGCCAGCAGCACGACAGGGAATGAGGGAAGAGGGACCCAGTACTTC,CASSTTGNEGRGTQYF
TRBD2,TRBV9,few,TRBJ2-1,TGTGCCAGCAGCGTAGTGGCGGGAGCGTACAATGAGCAGTTCTTC,CASSVVAGAYNEQFF
-,TRBV4-3,-,TRBJ2-1,TGCGCCAGCAGCCAAGTGGGTAGCGTCCCTTTTATAACTCTTTACAATGAGCAGTTCTTC,CASSQVGSVPFITLYNEQFF
TRBD1,TRBV23-1,few,TRBJ2-5,TGCGCCAGCAGGGCCACAGGGGTCCAAGAGACCCAGTACTTC,CASRATGVQETQYF
-,TRBV25-1,few,TRBJ2-1,TGTGCCAGCAGTAACGTTTATGGGGCTCACAATGAGCAGTTCTTC,CASSNVYGAHNEQFF
-,TRBV18,few,TRBJ2-5,TGTGCCAGCTCACCAGTAGTAGGGAGCCAAGAGACCCAGTACTTC,CASSPVVGSQETQYF
TRBD2,TRBV6-5,few,TRBJ2-3,TGTGCCAGCACCATCGGACTAGCGGAGTATTTT,CASTIGLAEYF
-,TRBV9,few,TRBJ2-7,TGTGCCAGCAGCACTTCGACAAACTCCTACGAGCAGTACTTC,CASSTSTNSYEQYF
TRBD2,TRBV7-3,-,TRBJ2-1,TGTGCCAGCAGCCCCGGGACTAGCTACTTCAATGAGCAGTTCTTC,CASSPGTSYFNEQFF
-,TRBV9,-,TRBJ2-3,TGTGCCAGCAGCGTAGAACCGACAGGCTATACGCAGTATTTT,CASSVEPTGYTQYF
-,TRBV18,few,TRBJ1-2,TGTGCCAGCTCAGAAACCCAGGGGAGAGGTGGCTACACCTTC,CASSETQGRGGYTF
TRBD2,TRBV6-5,-,TRBJ2-1,TGTGCCAGCAGTTATGGCGGGAGGAACAATGAGCAGTTCTTC,CASSYGGRNNEQFF
-,TRBV6-1,few,TRBJ2-7,TGTGCCAGCAGCCTTACAGGATTCTCCTACGAGCAGTACTTC,CASSLTGFSYEQYF
TRBD2,TRBV18,-,TRBJ2-7,TGTGCCAGCTCACCACGGGGCGGGAGTGGCGACGAGCAGTACTTC,CASSPRGGSGDEQYF
-,TRBV5-1,-,TRBJ1-3,TGCGCCAGCAGCTTGGAAGGGAGCTCTGGAAACACCATATATTTT,CASSLEGSSGNTIYF
-,TRBV9,few,TRBJ1-3,TGTGCCAGCAGCGTAGGCGGGGGAAACACCATATATTTT,CASSVGGGNTIYF
-,TRBV5-5,-,TRBJ2-1,TGTGCCAGCAGCTTGGGACTGTACAATGAGCAGTTCTTC,CASSLGLYNEQFF
-,TRBV14,-,TRBJ2-2,TGTGCCAGCAGCCAGATAACGGGATTACTGAACACCGGGGAGCTGTTTTTT,CASSQITGLLNTGELFF
TRBD1,TRBV11-2,few,TRBJ2-6,TGTGCCAGCAGCGTGACAGGGATCTCTGGGGCCAACGTCCTGACTTTC,CASSVTGISGANVLTF
-,TRBV7-6,-,TRBJ2-7,TGTGCCAGCAGCTTAGGAGGAGCGGGTGGTTCCTACGAGCAGTACTTC,CASSLGGAGGSYEQYF
-,TRBV15,-,TRBJ2-3,TGTGCCACCAGCAGAGGGTATGGGAGTAGTCGCGATACGCAGTATTTT,CATSRGYGSSRDTQYF
TRBD2,TRBV18,few,TRBJ2-5,TGTGCCAGCTCACAAGGGACTAGCGGCCCCACCCAGTACTTC,CASSQGTSGPTQYF
TRBD2,TRBV28,-,TRBJ2-3,TGTGCCAGCGAAAAGGGAGGGCCCACAGATACGCAGTATTTT,CASEKGGPTDTQYF
TRBD2,TRBV5-6,few,TRBJ2-7,TGTGCCAGCAGCTTGACTAGCGTCTACTCCTACGAGCAGTACTTC,CASSLTSVYSYEQYF
TRBD1,TRBV15,-,TRBJ1-4,TGTGCCACCAGCAGAGAGGACAGGGATAATGAAAAACTGTTTTTT,CATSREDRDNEKLFF
TRBD2,TRBV5-4,few,TRBJ2-1,TGTGCCAGCAGCTTAACTAGCGGCAACAATGAGCAGTTCTTC,CASSLTSGNNEQFF
-,TRBV5-1,-,TRBJ2-1,TGCGCCAGGGTGGGGGCGGGCCGCAATGAGCAGTTCTTC,CARVGAGRNEQFF
-,TRBV11-2,-,TRBJ2-3,TGTGCCAGCAGCTTAGCGTCGGGAGTGCGTACAGATACGCAGTATTTT,CASSLASGVRTDTQYF
TRBD2,TRBV5-5,few,TRBJ2-1,TGTGCCAGCAGTAATGGACTAGCCCCCTCCTACAATGAGCAGTTCTTC,CASSNGLAPSYNEQFF
TRBD1,TRBV30,few,TRBJ2-5,TGTGCCTGGAGTGTAGTCGGGACAGTCGGAGAGACCCAGTACTTC,CAWSVVGTVGETQYF
-,TRBV10-3,few,TRBJ2-7,TGTGCCATCAGTGACCCTGGGACTCGGGAGCAGTACTTC,CAISDPGTREQYF
TRBD2,TRBV7-9,-,TRBJ2-1,TGTGCCAGCAGCTTAGGTAGCGGGTCCTCCTACAATGAGCAGTTCTTC,CASSLGSGSSYNEQFF
TRBD1,TRBV6-6,-,TRBJ1-1,TGTGCCAGCACCGGACAGGGGTTTTATACTGAAGCTTTCTTT,CASTGQGFYTEAFF
-,TRBV30,-,TRBJ1-5,TGTGCCTTCGAGGGCGCTCGTGATCAGCCCCAGCATTTT,CAFEGARDQPQHF
-,TRBV28,few,TRBJ2-7,TGTGCCAGCAGTACGGGACTTCCAAAGTCCTACGAGCAGTACTTC,CASSTGLPKSYEQYF
TRBD2,TRBV28,-,TRBJ2-7,TGTGCCAGCAGTTGGGGGACTAGCGGGAAGAATCAGTACTTC,CASSWGTSGKNQYF